This TCR beta chain appears in the sequencing data of a study of blood T cell repertoires in COVID-19. Study in general: Specimens from acute and convalescent COVID-19 originated in the United States, Italy and Spain. PBMCs, B-cell-depleted T cells, or T cells were the source of the cDNA or gDNA that made up the material.

In the original processing: Counts of nucleated cells, estimated from reference gene primer amplification, were obtained. Profiling relied on immunoSEQ multiplex PCR, and the TCRdb table lists in-frame clones only, not all of them. V, J and clone size derive from that table, while D and trimming were established from the DNA sequence. The sample yields 60,000 to 95,000 clones, around 67% seen once. The CDR3 consists of 16 residues. Losses at the gene ends were 3 bases for V and 7 bases for J; bases not matched to a gene: 5. CDR1 SGHTA and CDR2 FQGNSA come from the germline V gene. The chain employs TRBV7-2 and TRBJ2-1; 14 bases line up with TRBD2. The sequence was obtained from a human donor with acute or convalescent COVID-19. The donor label of this sample is uncertain. The sequencing sample was made of peripheral blood. The CDR3 region is CASSFLGTSGGNEQFF. The CDR3 DNA reads TGTGCCAGCAGCTTCCTCGGGACTAGCGGGGGAAATGAGCAGTTCTTC.